Detailed here is one T cell receptor beta chain. Its antigen is unknown. This sample was included in a study of cytomegalovirus exposure and HLA in healthy donors. The PCR contained 60 Vbeta and 13 Jbeta primers. The repertoire was sequenced with immunoSEQ multiplex PCR; TCRdb's copy has only in-frame clones and lacks some. The table shows about 160,000 clones, with 80% occurring only once. The study, taken as a whole, reports: Researchers reported from a later analysis that most CMV-associated TCR beta chains appeared HLA-restricted. Immune exposure data for these donors was limited to CMV serostatus. Common viral pathogens seemed to be connected with several of the most significant clusters, according to a later analysis.

This TCR derives from a man younger than 45 in good health and CMV-seronegative. The sequenced sample consisted of PBMCs.

Here the CDR3 reads CASSPRLASSYEQYF. CDR3 nucleotides: TGTGCCAGCTCACCACGTCTAGCCAGCTCCTACGAGCAGTACTTC. The chain is built from TRBV18 and TRBJ2-7; D is perhaps TRBD2 (5 bases). The CDR3 runs 15 residues. The ends were cut back, 1 base at V and 0 bases at J, with 10 bases in the middle. Germline loops: CDR1 KGHSH, CDR2 LQKENI.